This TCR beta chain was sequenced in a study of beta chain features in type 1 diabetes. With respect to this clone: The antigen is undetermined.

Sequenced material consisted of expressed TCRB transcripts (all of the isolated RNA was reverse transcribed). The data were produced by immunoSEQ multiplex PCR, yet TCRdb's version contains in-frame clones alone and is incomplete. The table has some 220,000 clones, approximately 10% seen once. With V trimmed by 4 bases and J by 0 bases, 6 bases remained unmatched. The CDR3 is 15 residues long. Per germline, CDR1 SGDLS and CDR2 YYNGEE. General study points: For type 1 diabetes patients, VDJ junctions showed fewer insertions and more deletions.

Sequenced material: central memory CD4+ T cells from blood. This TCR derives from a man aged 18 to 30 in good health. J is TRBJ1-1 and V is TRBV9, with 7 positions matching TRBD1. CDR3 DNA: TGTGCCAGCAGCCCGGGACAGTCTCTGAACACTGAAGCTTTCTTT. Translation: CASSPGQSLNTEAFF. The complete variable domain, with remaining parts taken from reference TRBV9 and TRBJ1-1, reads DSGVTQTPKHLITATGQRVTLRCSPRSGDLSVYWYQQSLDQGLQFLIQYYNGEERAKGNILERFSAQQFPDLHSELNLSSLELGDSALYFCASSPGQSLNTEAFFGQGTRLTVV.